These 12 T cell receptor beta chains came from one sample sequenced in a study of T cells after posttransplantation cyclophosphamide. Here immunoSEQ multiplex PCR was the method, and the copy in TCRdb shows in-frame clones only, minus some. This set yields under 50,000 clones and no singletons; the top ten hold approximately 5%. The sequenced sample consisted of PBMCs. These receptors all stem from a woman in her 50s in good health and a related stem cell transplant donor.

This clone was found many times. The chain joins TRBV7-9 to TRBJ1-1; possibly TRBD1 for D (6 bases). V lost 2 bases, J lost 0 bases, and 13 bases lay in between. Germline V gene lookup returns CDR1 SEHNR and CDR2 FQNEAQ (reference sequence). This CDR3 contains 16 residues. The CDR3 is CASSLRQGRVNTEAFF. The CDR3 coding sequence is TGTGCCAGCAGCTTAAGGCAGGGGCGAGTGAACACTGAAGCTTTCTTT.

Many counts were recorded for this clone. The gene calls are TRBV19 and TRBJ2-2, with TRBD2 matching 7 bases. Germline CDR1 is LNHDA and CDR2 is SQIVND (reference sequence). This CDR3 is built from 14 residues. Losses at the gene ends were 7 bases for V and 4 bases for J; bases not matched to a gene: 6. The CDR3 DNA is TGTGCCAGTAATAAGCCGGGGGGCACCGGGGAGCTGTTTTTT. Amino acid sequence: CASNKPGGTGELFF.

This clone was picked up a small number of times. The chain combines TRBV28 with TRBJ1-6, with a possible D match to TRBD1 (6 bases). Germline CDR1 MDHEN, CDR2 SYDVKM. V lost 5 bases, J lost 6 bases, and 14 bases lay in between. CDR3 length equals 15 residues. Here the CDR3 reads CASSLASGANSPLHF. DNA for the CDR3: TGTGCCAGCAGTCTCGCCTCAGGGGCTAATTCACCCCTCCACTTT.

This clone was seen repeatedly, ten times or more. This chain connects TRBV7-9 to TRBJ1-3; 9 nucleotides line up with TRBD1. J was trimmed by 0 bases and V by 4 bases; bases with no gene match: 1. This CDR3 is built from 15 residues. CDR1 SEHNR and CDR2 FQNEAQ come from the germline V gene (reference sequence). CDR3 DNA sequence: TGTGCCAGCAGCTCGGACAGGGGCTCTGGAAACACCATATATTTT. The encoded protein is CASSSDRGSGNTIYF.

This clone was observed many times. This chain connects TRBV5-1 to TRBJ2-4; maybe TRBD2 (5 bases). Germline-derived CDR1 and CDR2 are SGHRS and YFSETQ. This CDR3 contains 14 residues. Trimming stripped 2 bases from V and 1 base from J, with 7 bases between. The CDR3 is CASSLGLAKNIQYF. Written as DNA, the CDR3 is TGCGCCAGCAGCTTAGGACTTGCCAAAAACATTCAGTACTTC.

This clone appeared many times. This chain connects TRBV5-4 to TRBJ1-2, with D possibly matching TRBD1 (5 bases). The CDR3 extends over 15 amino acids. CDR1 is SGHNT and CDR2 is YYREEE in the germline V gene (reference sequence). V gave up 0 bases and J gave up 3 bases, with 12 bases separating them. The CDR3 sequence is CASSLALAGHYGYTF. In DNA, the CDR3 is TGTGCCAGCAGCTTGGCCTTGGCAGGGCACTATGGCTACACCTTC.

This clone was observed a handful of times. This chain joins TRBV6-6 and TRBJ1-2; a weak D match, TRBD1 (6 bases). V was cut by 6 bases and J by 8 bases, with 16 bases left in between. The length of the CDR3 is 13 residues. The V gene's germline CDR1 is MNHNY and CDR2 SVGAGI (reference sequence). This CDR3 reads CASRSTGLLGYTF. For the CDR3, the DNA is TGTGCCAGCAGATCTACAGGGCTGTTGGGCTACACCTTC.

The genes are TRBV28 and TRBJ2-5; 9 bases are a match to TRBD1. Judging by the DNA end, TRBJ2-7 fits better; the J call may be wrong. The germline V gene encodes CDR1 MDHEN and CDR2 SYDVKM. This CDR3 spans 15 amino acids. CDR3 sequence: CASSPYRTGADEQYF. The CDR3 DNA reads TGTGCCAGCAGTCCCTACAGGACAGGGGCAGACGAGCAGTACTTC.

The sample holds many counts of this clone. The chain links TRBV6-1 to TRBJ2-7, with 10 bases matching TRBD1. This CDR3 has 14 residues. V gave up 8 bases and J gave up 4 bases; unmatched junction bases: 8. Germline V gene lookup returns CDR1 MNHNS and CDR2 SASEGT. The CDR3 DNA is TGTGCCAGCCATATAGGGACAGGGGAGTACGAGCAGTACTTC. The encoded protein is CASHIGTGEYEQYF.

A remark on this clone: One end of the junction fails to match germline, which may point to a read error. The chain employs TRBV6-5 and TRBJ1-1, with TRBD1 matching 8 bases. The CDR3 loop spans 12 amino acids. Per the germline V gene, CDR1 is MNHEY and CDR2 is SVGAGI. In nucleotides, the CDR3 is TGTGCCAGCGCAGGGGGCTACACTGGAGCTTTCTTT. This translates into CASAGGYTGAFF.

The sample holds many counts of this clone. The chain recombines TRBV11-3 with TRBJ1-1, with D uncertain. V was pared by 5 bases and J by 6 bases, with 16 bases between. This CDR3 is 14 amino acids long. From germline, CDR1 is SGHNT and CDR2 YENEEA. CDR3 region: CASSPPRERSEAFF. DNA of the CDR3: TGTGCCAGCAGCCCTCCCCGCGAGAGGTCTGAAGCTTTCTTT.

This clone appeared many times. J is TRBJ2-1 and V is TRBV18; perhaps TRBD1 as D (5 bases). V gave up 6 bases and J gave up 3 bases, with 12 bases separating them. The germline V gene encodes CDR1 KGHSH and CDR2 LQKENI. The CDR3 length is 14 residues. The CDR3 nucleotides read TGTGCCAGCTCTGCTACAGGAATCTACAATGAGCAGTTCTTC. Amino acids: CASSATGIYNEQFF.